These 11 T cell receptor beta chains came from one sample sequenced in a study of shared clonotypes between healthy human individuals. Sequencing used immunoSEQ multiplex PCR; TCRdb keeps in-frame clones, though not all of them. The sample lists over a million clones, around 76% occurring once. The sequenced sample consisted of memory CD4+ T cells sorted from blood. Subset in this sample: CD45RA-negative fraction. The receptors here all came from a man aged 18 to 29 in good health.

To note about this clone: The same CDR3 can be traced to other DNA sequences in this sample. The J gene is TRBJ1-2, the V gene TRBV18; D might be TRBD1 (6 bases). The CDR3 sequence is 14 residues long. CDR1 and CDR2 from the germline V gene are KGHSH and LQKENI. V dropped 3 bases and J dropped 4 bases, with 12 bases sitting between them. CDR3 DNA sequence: TGTGCCAGCTCACCCGTCCAGGGGTCCTATGGCTACACCTTC. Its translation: CASSPVQGSYGYTF.

DNA of the CDR3: TGTGCCAGCAACGGACAGGGTTCCTCTGAGACCCAGTACTTC. This codes for CASNGQGSSETQYF. V is TRBV11-2 and J is TRBJ2-5; 8 bases agree with TRBD1. J gave up 5 bases and V 7 bases, and 9 bases lay outside the gene matches. The CDR3 is 14 residues long. CDR1 SGHAT and CDR2 FQNNGV come from the germline V gene.

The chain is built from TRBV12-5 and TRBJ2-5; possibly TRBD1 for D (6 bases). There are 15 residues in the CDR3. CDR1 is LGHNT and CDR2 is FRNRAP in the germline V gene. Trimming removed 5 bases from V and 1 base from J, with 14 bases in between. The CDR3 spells CASGEGQGIQETQYF. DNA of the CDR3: TGTGCTAGTGGTGAGGGGCAGGGGATCCAAGAGACCCAGTACTTC. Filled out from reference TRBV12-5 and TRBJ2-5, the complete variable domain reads DARVTQTPRHKVTEMGQEVTMRCQPILGHNTVFWYRQTMMQGLELLAYFRNRAPLDDSGMPKDRFSAEMPDATLATLKIQPSEPRDSAVYFCASGEGQGIQETQYFGPGTRLLVL.

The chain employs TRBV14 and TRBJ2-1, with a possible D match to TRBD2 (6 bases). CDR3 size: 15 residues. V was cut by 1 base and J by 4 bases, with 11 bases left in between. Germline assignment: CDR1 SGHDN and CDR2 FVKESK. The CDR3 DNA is TGTGCCAGCAGCCAAGGGGACTCAAAATACAATGAGCAGTTCTTC. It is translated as CASSQGDSKYNEQFF.

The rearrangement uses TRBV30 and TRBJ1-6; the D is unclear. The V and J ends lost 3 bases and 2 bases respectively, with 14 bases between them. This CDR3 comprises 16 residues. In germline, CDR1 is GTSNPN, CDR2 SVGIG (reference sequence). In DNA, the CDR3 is TGTGCCTGGAGGGGAGTCCCTGTGGCCTATAATTCACCCCTCCACTTT. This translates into CAWRGVPVAYNSPLHF.

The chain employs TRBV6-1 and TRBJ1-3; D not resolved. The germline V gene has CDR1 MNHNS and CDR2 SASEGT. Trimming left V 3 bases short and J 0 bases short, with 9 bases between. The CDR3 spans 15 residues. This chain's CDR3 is CASSETALSGNTIYF. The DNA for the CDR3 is TGTGCCAGCAGTGAGACCGCTCTCTCTGGAAACACCATATATTTT.

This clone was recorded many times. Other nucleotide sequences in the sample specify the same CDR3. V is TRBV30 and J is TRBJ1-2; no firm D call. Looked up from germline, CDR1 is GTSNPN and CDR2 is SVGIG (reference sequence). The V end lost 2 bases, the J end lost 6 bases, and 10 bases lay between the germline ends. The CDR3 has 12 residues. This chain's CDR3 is CAWSQRADGYTF. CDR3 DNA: TGTGCCTGGAGTCAAAGGGCGGATGGCTACACCTTC.

The CDR3 nucleotides read TGCGCCAGCAACCGGGGTAGCGGAGCTAGCACAGATACGCAGTATTTT. Translating it yields CASNRGSGASTDTQYF. This chain connects TRBV5-1 to TRBJ2-3, with TRBD2 as a possible D gene (6 bases). With 6 bases removed from V and 0 bases from J, the gap between germline ends came to 17 bases. In germline, CDR1 is SGHRS, CDR2 YFSETQ. CDR3 size: 16 residues.

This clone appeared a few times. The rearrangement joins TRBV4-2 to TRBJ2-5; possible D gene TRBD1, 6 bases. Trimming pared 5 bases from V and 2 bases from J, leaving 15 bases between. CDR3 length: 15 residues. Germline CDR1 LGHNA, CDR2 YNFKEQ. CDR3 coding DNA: TGTGCCAGCAGCAAAGGGGGAGTTAATCAAGAGACCCAGTACTTC. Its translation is CASSKGGVNQETQYF.

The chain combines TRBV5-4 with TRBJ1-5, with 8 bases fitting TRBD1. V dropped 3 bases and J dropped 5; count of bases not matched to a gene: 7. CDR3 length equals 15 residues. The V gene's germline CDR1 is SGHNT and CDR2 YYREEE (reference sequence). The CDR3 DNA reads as TGTGCCAGCAGCTCCGACCAGGGGGCGGATCAGCCCCAGCATTTT. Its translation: CASSSDQGADQPQHF.

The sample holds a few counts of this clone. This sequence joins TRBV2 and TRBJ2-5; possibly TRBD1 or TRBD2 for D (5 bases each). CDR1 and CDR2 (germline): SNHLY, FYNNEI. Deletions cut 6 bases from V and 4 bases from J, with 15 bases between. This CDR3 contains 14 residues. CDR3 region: CASSQGQGVETQYF. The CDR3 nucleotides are TGTGCCAGCAGCCAGGGCCAGGGAGTAGAGACCCAGTACTTC.